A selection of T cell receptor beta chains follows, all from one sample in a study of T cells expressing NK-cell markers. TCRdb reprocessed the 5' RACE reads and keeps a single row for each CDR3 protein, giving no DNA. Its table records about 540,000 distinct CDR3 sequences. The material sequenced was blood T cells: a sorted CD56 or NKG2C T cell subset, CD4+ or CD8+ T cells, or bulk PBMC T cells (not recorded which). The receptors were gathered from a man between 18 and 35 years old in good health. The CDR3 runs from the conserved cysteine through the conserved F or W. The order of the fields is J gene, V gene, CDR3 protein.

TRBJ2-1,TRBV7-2,CASSFSGTRGGSNEQFF
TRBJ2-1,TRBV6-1,CASSVVPGRTYNEQFF
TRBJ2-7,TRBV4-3,CASSQGGQGSYEQYF
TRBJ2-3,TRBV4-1,CASSQVGVATDTQYF
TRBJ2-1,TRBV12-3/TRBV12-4,CASTSSLAGFDEQFF
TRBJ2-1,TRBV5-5,CASSPPGELSQFF
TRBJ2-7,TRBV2,CATMTGTNEQYF
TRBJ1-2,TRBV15,CATSRVLEAGPYGYTF
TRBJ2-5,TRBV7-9,CASSLSRLRDETQYF
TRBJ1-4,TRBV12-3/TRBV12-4,CASSQDPARSEKLFF
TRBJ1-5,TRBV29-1,CSVGQGLNQPQHF
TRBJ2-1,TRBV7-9,CASSLGMERQFF
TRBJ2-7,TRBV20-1,CSARPKGTGIYEQYF
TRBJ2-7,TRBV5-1,CASSLVGGTRLSSYEQYF
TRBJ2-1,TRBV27,CASSLSTSGAYEQFF
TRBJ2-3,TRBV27,CASRPGQGTDTQYF
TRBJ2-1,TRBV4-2,CASSQNLGGGAGGPWGNEQFF
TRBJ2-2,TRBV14,CASSQQTGAGELFF
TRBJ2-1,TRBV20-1,CSARGPLYNEQFF
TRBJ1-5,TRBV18,CASSFTGDGNQPQHF
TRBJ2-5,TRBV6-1,CASARGSQETQYF
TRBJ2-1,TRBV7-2,CASSWDRVNEQFF
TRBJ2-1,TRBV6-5,CASSYVGQGGEQFF
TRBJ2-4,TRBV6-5,CASLSQGNIQYF
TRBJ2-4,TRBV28,CASSQTPQREMRAKNIQYF
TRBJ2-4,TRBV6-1,CASRQIQGAKNIQYF
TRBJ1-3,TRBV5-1,CASSLGQGDTIYF
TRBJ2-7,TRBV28,CASTIGSTYEQYF
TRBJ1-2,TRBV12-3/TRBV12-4,CASRYGTRGGYTF
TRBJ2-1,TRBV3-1,CASSRGQNEQFF
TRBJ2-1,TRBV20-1,CSGTSGANEQFF
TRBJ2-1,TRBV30,CAWSKPAGSNEQFF
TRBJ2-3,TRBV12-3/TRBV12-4,CASSKTGLASTDTQYF
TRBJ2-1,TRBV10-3,CASALDGSYNEQFF
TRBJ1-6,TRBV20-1,CSAGMNSPLHF
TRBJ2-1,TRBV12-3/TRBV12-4,CASSPRTGGSNEQFF
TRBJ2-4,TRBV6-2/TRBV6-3,CASSTEYEQENIQYF
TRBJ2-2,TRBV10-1,CASRTKKNTGELFF
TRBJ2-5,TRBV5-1,CASSRPSEGIQETQYF
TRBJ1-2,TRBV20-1,CSAMDSDYGYTF